What follows are 8 T cell receptor beta chains derived from one specimen sequenced in a study of T cells in Graves' hyperthyroidism and ophthalmopathy. Amplification yielded TCR beta CDR3 regions, with RNA transcripts as the source. A set of HTBI primers served as the primers for a first-round RT-PCR of the TCR CDR3. TCRdb analysed the multiplex PCR reads with MiXCR anew, one entry per CDR3 protein. Of approximately 710,000 distinct CDR3 sequences in the sample, approximately 15% were seen once. Material for sequencing was blood. Receptor source: a man aged 45 to 65 with Graves' hyperthyroidism.

V gene TRBV10-3 combines with J gene TRBJ2-3, with D unclear. With 0 bases removed from V and 0 bases from J, the gap between germline ends came to 16 bases. This CDR3 spans 18 amino acids. Germline V gene sequence: CDR1 ENHRY, CDR2 SYGVKD. The CDR3 region is CAISESAAQISSTDTQYF. CDR3 nucleotide sequence: TGTGCCATCAGTGAGTCGGCAGCCCAAATATCTAGCACAGATACGCAGTATTTT.

This clonotype was seen a handful of times. The gene calls are TRBV28 and TRBJ1-4, with D perhaps matching TRBD1 (5 bases). The germline V and J ends were trimmed by 11 bases and 7 bases, with 14 bases remaining between them. The CDR3 covers 12 residues. Germline V gene data show CDR1 as MDHEN and CDR2 as SYDVKM. The CDR3 loop is CASQVEGEKLFF. CDR3 nucleotides: TGTGCCTCACAGGTCGAGGGTGAAAAACTGTTTTTT.

This clonotype occurred once. The chain combines TRBV30 with TRBJ1-5; the D is unclear. This CDR3 has 15 amino acids. The V end was cut by 3 bases, the J end by 2 bases, with 14 bases between. Per germline, CDR1 GTSNPN and CDR2 SVGIG (reference sequence). The CDR3 DNA is TGTGCCTGGAGCGGCCACAAATGGGGCAATCAGCCCCAGCATTTT. Translating gives CAWSGHKWGNQPQHF.

This clonotype was observed a handful of times. The genes are TRBV10-1 and TRBJ2-2, with unresolved D. The CDR3 is 15 residues long. Trimming shortened V by 3 bases and J by 5 bases, and 13 bases separated the two germline ends. Germline V gives CDR1 WNHNN, CDR2 SYGVQD (reference sequence). CDR3 in amino acids: CASSERQLRTGELFF. In nucleotides, the CDR3 is TGCGCCAGCAGTGAACGGCAGTTAAGGACCGGGGAGCTGTTTTTT.

This clonotype was counted between two and nine times. This chain links TRBV29-1 with TRBJ1-1; possibly TRBD1 for D (5 bases). V lost 5 bases and J lost 4, with 17 bases in between. The CDR3 covers 14 residues. Germline CDR1 reads SQVTM; CDR2 reads ANQGSEA. The CDR3 protein is CSVTNWGGITEAFF. As DNA, the CDR3 is TGCAGCGTTACCAACTGGGGGGGTATCACTGAAGCTTTCTTT.

The chain recombines TRBV29-1 with TRBJ2-3, with 9 positions matching TRBD1. V trimming: 2 bases; J trimming: 5 bases; junction bases outside the gene matches: 8. The germline gives CDR1 SQVTM, CDR2 ANQGSEA. The CDR3 covers 15 residues. Here the CDR3 DNA reads TGCAGCGTTGAACCATGGGACAGGGTTAGAGATACGCAGTATTTT. Translating it yields CSVEPWDRVRDTQYF.

The chain links TRBV6-2 or TRBV6-3 to TRBJ1-3; 7 nucleotides match TRBD1. The CDR3 length is 17 residues. Germline CDR1 is MNHEY and CDR2 is SVGEGT. With V trimmed by 4 bases and J by 0 bases, 9 bases remained unmatched. CDR3 in amino acids: CASSSGQAQSSGNTIYF. For the CDR3, the DNA is TGTGCCAGCAGTTCCGGACAGGCGCAAAGCTCTGGAAACACCATATATTTT.

This chain connects TRBV4-1 to TRBJ2-3; 9 bases map to TRBD2. This CDR3 region has 17 residues. Unmatched junction bases numbered 11, after V lost 1 base and J lost 6 bases. The germline gives CDR1 MGHRA, CDR2 YSYEKL. The CDR3 protein is CASSQVWLAGTRDTQYF. CDR3 bases: TGCGCCAGCAGCCAAGTTTGGCTAGCGGGAACCCGGGATACGCAGTATTTT.